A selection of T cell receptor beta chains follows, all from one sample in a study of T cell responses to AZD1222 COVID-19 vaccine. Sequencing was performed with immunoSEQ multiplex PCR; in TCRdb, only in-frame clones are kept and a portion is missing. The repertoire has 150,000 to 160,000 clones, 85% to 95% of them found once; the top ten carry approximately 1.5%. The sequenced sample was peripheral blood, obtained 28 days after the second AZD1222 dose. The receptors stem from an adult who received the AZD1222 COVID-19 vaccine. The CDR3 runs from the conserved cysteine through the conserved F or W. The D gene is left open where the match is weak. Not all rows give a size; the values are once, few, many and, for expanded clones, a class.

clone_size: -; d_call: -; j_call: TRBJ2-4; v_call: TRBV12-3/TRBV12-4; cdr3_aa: CASRHPAKNIQYF; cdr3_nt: TGTGCCAGCCGACACCCAGCCAAAAACATTCAGTACTTC
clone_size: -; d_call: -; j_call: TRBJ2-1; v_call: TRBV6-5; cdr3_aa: CASSLRGNEQFF; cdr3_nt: TGTGCCAGCAGCCTTAGGGGTAATGAGCAGTTCTTC
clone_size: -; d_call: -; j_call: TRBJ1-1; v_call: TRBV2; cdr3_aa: CASRGERVSLEAFF; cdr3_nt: TGTGCCAGCAGGGGCGAGAGGGTGAGTCTTGAAGCTTTCTTT
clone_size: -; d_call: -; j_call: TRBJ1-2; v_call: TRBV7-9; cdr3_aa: CASSLAGGLGYTF; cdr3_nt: TGTGCCAGCAGCTTAGCGGGGGGGCTTGGCTACACCTTC
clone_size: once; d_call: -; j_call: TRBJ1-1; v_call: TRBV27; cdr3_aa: CASSFGDRVNTEAFF; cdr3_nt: TGTGCCAGCAGTTTCGGTGACAGAGTGAACACTGAAGCTTTCTTT
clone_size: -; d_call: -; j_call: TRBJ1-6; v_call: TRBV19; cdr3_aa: CASSRGEINSPLHF; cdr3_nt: TGTGCCAGTAGTAGAGGGGAGATTAATTCACCCCTCCACTTT
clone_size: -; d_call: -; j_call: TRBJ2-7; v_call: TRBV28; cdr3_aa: CASRSLSLSWSYEQYF; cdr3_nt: TGTGCCAGCAGATCTTTATCTCTAAGTTGGTCCTACGAGCAGTACTTC
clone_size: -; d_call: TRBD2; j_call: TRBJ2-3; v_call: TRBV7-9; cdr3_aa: CASSLVASGSGTDTQYF; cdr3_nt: TGTGCCAGCAGCTTAGTGGCTAGCGGGAGTGGAACAGATACGCAGTATTTT
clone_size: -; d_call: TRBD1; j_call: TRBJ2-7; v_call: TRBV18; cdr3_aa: CASSPTRDRDYEQYF; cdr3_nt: TGTGCCAGCTCACCAACCCGGGACAGGGACTACGAGCAGTACTTC
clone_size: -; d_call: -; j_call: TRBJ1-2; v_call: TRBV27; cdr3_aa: CASSFSINYGYTF; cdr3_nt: TGTGCCAGCAGTTTCTCGATTAACTATGGCTACACCTTC
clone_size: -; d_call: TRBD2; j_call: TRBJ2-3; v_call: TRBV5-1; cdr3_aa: CASSRVSAGRADTQYF; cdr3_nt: TGCGCCAGCAGCCGAGTTAGCGCAGGGAGGGCAGATACGCAGTATTTT
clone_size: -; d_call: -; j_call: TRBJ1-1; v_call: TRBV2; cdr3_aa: CASSEDSLNTEAFF; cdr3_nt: TGTGCCAGCAGTGAAGACAGCCTGAACACTGAAGCTTTCTTT
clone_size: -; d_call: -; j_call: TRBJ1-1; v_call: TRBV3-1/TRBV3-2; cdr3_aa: CASSLSRVAEAFF; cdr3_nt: TGTGCCAGCAGCCTCTCGAGGGTTGCTGAAGCTTTCTTT
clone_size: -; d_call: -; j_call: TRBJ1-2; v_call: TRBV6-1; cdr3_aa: CASSEGGSYGYTF; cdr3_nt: TGTGCCAGCAGTGAAGGAGGAAGCTATGGCTACACCTTC
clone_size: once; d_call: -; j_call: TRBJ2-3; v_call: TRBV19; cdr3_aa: CASSIDRTASTDTQYF; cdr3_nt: TGTGCCAGTAGTATAGACAGGACCGCTAGCACAGATACGCAGTATTTT
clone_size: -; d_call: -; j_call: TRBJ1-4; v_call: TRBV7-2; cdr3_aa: CASSRHRKGNEKLFF; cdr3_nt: TGTGCCAGCAGCCGCCACAGGAAGGGTAATGAAAAACTGTTTTTT
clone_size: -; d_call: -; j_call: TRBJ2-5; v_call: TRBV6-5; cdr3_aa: CATGRGGETQYF; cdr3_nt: TGTGCCACTGGCAGGGGGGGAGAGACCCAGTACTTC
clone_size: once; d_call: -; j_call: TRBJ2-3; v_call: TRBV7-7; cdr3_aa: CASSPGELTVTDTQYF; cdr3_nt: TGTGCTAGCAGCCCGGGGGAGTTGACGGTGACAGATACGCAGTATTTT
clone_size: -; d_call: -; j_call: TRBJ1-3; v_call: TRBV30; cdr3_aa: CAWHLGQTTGNTIYF; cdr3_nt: TGTGCCTGGCACCTAGGACAGACTACTGGAAACACCATATATTTT